This is a list of T cell receptor beta chains from one sample in a study of blood T cell repertoires in COVID-19. The repertoire was sequenced with immunoSEQ multiplex PCR; TCRdb's copy has only in-frame clones and lacks some. Here the sample spans fewer than 400,000 clones, approximately 87% being singletons. The sequenced sample consisted of PBMCs or T cells enriched from blood (not recorded which). The receptors originated from a woman in her forties or fifties who had recovered from COVID-19. Each CDR3 is given with its conserved first and last residue. The order of the fields is clone size, J gene, V gene, CDR3 protein. Clone size is not always given. Where it is, it says once, few, many or a class for expanded clones.

>NA|TRBJ1-4|TRBV6-5
CASRAWGGMEEKLFF
>NA|TRBJ2-7|TRBV9
CASSVDTTYEQYF
>few|TRBJ1-5|TRBV7-9
CASSSNGLNQPQHF
>few|TRBJ1-5|TRBV2
CASSQTGGNQPQHF
>few|TRBJ2-1|TRBV28
CASTGGSGGINEQFF
>NA|TRBJ2-6|TRBV6-5
CATSRANVLTF
>few|TRBJ2-7|TRBV25-1
CASSDGSSYEQYF
>NA|TRBJ1-5|TRBV30
CAWSWGQLSNQPQHF
>NA|TRBJ2-1|TRBV12-3/TRBV12-4
CASSLNDPVFF
>NA|TRBJ2-1|TRBV7-7
CASSLLGQRREQFF
>few|TRBJ1-2|TRBV28
CASSSSPGQGTYGYTF
>NA|TRBJ2-7|TRBV28
CASSQRSEQYF
>NA|TRBJ2-5|TRBV5-1
CASSLIQTGRETQYF
>once|TRBJ1-5|TRBV5-6
CASSSTGLQPQHF
>NA|TRBJ2-3|TRBV15
CATSRPGRTSTDTQYF
>once|TRBJ1-1|TRBV10-3
CAISDRGQANTEAFF
>NA|TRBJ1-1|TRBV9
CASSEDNRGLNTEAFF
>NA|TRBJ2-7|TRBV27
CASSSGEARYEQYF
>NA|TRBJ1-5|TRBV2
CASRGQGNQPQHF
>NA|TRBJ1-1|TRBV6-5
CASSYGLRGEYTEAFF
>NA|TRBJ2-2|TRBV3-1/TRBV3-2
CASSQVTGVGTGELFF
>NA|TRBJ1-4|TRBV28
CASSLDRGLEKLFF
>NA|TRBJ1-2|TRBV27
CASSPRQAEANYGYTF
>NA|TRBJ2-6|TRBV28
CASSLGGFLSGANVLTF
>NA|TRBJ1-2|TRBV24-1
CATSEDPGQGGGYGYTF
>NA|TRBJ1-1|TRBV10-3
CAITRQGANTEAFF